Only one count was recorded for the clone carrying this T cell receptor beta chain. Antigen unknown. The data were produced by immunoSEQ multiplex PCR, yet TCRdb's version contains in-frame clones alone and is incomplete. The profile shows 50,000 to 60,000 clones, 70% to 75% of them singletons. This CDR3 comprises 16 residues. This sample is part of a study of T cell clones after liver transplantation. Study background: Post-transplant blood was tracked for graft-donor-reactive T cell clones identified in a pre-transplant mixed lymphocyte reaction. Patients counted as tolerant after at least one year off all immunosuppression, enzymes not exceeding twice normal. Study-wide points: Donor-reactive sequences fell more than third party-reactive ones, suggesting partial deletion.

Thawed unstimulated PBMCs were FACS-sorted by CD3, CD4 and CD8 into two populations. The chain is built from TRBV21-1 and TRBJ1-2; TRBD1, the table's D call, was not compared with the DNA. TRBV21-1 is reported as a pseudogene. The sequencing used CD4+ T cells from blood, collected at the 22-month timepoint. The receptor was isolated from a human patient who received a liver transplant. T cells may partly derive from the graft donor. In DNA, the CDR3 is TGTGCCAGCAGCCCGTGGGCGGGACAGGGTAACTATGGCTACACCTTC. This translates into CASSPWAGQGNYGYTF.